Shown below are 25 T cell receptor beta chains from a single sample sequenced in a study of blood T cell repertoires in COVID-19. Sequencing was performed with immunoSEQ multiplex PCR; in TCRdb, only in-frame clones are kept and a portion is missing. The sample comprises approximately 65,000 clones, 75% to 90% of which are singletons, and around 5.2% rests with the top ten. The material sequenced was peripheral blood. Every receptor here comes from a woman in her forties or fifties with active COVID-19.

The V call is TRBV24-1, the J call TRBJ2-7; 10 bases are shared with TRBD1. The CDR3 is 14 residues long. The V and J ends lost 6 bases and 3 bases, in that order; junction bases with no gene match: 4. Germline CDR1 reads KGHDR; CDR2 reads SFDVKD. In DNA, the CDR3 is TGTGCCACCAGTAGGGGACAGGGGATCTACGAGCAGTACTTC. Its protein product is CATSRGQGIYEQYF.

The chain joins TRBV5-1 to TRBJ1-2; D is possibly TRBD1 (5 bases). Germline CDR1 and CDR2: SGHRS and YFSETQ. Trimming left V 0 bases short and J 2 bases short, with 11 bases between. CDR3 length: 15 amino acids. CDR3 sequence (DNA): TGCGCCAGCAGCTTGGAGGGGTCCGGGAACTATGGCTACACCTTC. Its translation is CASSLEGSGNYGYTF. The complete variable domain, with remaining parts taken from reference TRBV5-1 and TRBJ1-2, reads KAGVTQTPRYLIKTRGQQVTLSCSPISGHRSVSWYQQTPGQGLQFLFEYFSETQRNKGNFPGRFSGRQFSNSRSEMNVSTLELGDSALYLCASSLEGSGNYGYTFGSGTRLTVV.

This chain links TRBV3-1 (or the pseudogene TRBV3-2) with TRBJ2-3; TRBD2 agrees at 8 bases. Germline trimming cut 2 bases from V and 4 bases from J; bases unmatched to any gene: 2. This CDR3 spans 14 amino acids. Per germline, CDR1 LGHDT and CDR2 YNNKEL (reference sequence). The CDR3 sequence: CASSQRRGADTQYF. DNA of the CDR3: TGTGCCAGCAGCCAAAGGCGGGGGGCAGATACGCAGTATTTT.

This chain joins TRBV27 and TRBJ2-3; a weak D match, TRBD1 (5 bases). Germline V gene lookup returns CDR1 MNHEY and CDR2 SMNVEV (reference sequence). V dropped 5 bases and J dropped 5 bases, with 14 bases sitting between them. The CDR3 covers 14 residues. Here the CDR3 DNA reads TGTGCCAGCAGTCCCTCTCTAGGGGAAGATACGCAGTATTTT. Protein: CASSPSLGEDTQYF.

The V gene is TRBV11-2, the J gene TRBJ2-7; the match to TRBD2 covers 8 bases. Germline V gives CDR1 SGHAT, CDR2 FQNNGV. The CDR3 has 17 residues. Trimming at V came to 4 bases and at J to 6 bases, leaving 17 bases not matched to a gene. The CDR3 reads CASSSTSRGRTRGEQYF. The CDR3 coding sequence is TGTGCCAGCAGCTCTACCTCTCGCGGGAGGACCCGGGGCGAGCAGTACTTC.

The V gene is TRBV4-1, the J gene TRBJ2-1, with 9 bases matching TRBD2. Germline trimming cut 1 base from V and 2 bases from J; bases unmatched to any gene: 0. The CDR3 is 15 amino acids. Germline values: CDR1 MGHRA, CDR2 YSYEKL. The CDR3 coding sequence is TGCGCCAGCAGCCAAGGCGGGAGGGCCTACAATGAGCAGTTCTTC. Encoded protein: CASSQGGRAYNEQFF.

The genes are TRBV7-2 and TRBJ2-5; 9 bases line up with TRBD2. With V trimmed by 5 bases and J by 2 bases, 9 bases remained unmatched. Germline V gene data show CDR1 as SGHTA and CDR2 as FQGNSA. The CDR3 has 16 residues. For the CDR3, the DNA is TGTGCCAGCAGCCCGGGGACTAGCTCGACACAAGAGACCCAGTACTTC. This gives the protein CASSPGTSSTQETQYF.

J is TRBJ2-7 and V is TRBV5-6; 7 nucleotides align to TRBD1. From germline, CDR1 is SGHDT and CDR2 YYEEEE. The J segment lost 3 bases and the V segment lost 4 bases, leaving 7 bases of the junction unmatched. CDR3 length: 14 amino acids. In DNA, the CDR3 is TGTGCCAGCAGCCGCGAGGGGGCAGGCTACGAGCAGTACTTC. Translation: CASSREGAGYEQYF.

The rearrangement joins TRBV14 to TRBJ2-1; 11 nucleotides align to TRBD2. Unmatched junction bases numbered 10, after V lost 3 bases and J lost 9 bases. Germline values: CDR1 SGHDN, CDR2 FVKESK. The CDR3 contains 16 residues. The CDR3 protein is CASSQMEGLAGPEQFF. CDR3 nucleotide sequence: TGTGCCAGCAGCCAGATGGAAGGACTAGCGGGCCCTGAGCAGTTCTTC.

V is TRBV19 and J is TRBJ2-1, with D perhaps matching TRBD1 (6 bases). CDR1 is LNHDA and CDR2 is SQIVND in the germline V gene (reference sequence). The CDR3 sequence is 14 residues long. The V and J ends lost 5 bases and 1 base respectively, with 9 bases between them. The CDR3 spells CASSAGTSYNEQFF. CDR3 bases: TGTGCCAGTAGTGCCGGGACATCCTACAATGAGCAGTTCTTC.

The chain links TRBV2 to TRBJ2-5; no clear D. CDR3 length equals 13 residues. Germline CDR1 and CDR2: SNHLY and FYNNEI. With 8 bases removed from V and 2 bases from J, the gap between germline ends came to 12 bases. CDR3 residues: CASSRREQETQYF. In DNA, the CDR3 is TGTGCCAGCTCTCGGAGAGAACAAGAGACCCAGTACTTC.

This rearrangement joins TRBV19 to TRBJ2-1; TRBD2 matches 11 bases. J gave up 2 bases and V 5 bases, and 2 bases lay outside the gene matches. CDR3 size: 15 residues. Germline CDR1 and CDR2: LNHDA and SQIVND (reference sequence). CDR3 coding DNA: TGTGCCAGTAGTGTGACTAGCGGGACCTACAATGAGCAGTTCTTC. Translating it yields CASSVTSGTYNEQFF.

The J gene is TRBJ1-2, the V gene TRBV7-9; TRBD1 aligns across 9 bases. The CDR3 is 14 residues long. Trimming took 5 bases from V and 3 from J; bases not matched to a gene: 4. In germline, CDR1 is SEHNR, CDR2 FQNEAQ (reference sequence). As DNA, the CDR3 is TGTGCCAGCAGCGTAGGACAGGGGTACTATGGCTACACCTTC. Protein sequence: CASSVGQGYYGYTF.

DNA of the CDR3: TGTGCCTGGAGTGTACGATCGGGAGATACTGAAGCTTTCTTT. Translated, it gives CAWSVRSGDTEAFF. The chain recombines TRBV30 with TRBJ1-1; the D is unclear. Germline V lookup: CDR1 GTSNPN, CDR2 SVGIG (reference sequence). The CDR3 consists of 14 residues. Trimming left V 0 bases short and J 5 bases short, with 13 bases between.

CDR3 nucleotide sequence: TGTGCCAGCAGCCAAGACCGGGGGATCTCTGGGGCCAACGTCCTGACTTTC. Protein product: CASSQDRGISGANVLTF. The chain uses TRBV3-1 (or the pseudogene TRBV3-2) and TRBJ2-6; the D gene is possibly TRBD2 (6 bases). The CDR3 covers 17 residues. Germline CDR1 is LGHDT and CDR2 is YNNKEL (reference sequence). V was shortened by 0 bases and J by 0 bases, with 9 bases between the two germline ends.

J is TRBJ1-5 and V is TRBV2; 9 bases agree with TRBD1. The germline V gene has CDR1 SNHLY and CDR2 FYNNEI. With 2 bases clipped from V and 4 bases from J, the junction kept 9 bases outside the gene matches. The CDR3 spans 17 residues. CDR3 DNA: TGTGCCAGCAGTGAAAAATCCGGGACAGGGATAAATCAGCCCCAGCATTTT. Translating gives CASSEKSGTGINQPQHF.

The CDR3 sequence is CASSLDRGGRSLEQFF. The DNA for the CDR3 is TGCGCCAGCAGCTTGGACCGTGGCGGGAGGTCCCTTGAGCAGTTCTTC. The chain combines TRBV5-1 with TRBJ2-1; TRBD2 matches at 8 bases. Germline lookup yields CDR1 SGHRS and CDR2 YFSETQ. The CDR3 consists of 16 residues. With 0 bases clipped from V and 9 bases from J, the junction kept 11 bases outside the gene matches. Using reference TRBV5-1 and TRBJ2-1 for the parts outside the CDR3, the full variable domain is KAGVTQTPRYLIKTRGQQVTLSCSPISGHRSVSWYQQTPGQGLQFLFEYFSETQRNKGNFPGRFSGRQFSNSRSEMNVSTLELGDSALYLCASSLDRGGRSLEQFFGPGTRLTVL.

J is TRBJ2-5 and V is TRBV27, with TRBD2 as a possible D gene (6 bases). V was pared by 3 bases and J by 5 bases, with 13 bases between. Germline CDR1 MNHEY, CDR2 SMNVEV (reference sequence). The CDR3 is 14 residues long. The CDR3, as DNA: TGTGCCAGCAGTTTGGTGAATCGGGGGGAGACCCAGTACTTC. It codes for CASSLVNRGETQYF.

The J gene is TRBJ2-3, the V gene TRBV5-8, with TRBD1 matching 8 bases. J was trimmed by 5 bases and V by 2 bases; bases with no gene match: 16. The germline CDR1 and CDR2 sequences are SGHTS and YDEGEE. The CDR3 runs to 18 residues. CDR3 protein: CASSLTGKDRVSGDTQYF. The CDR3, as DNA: TGTGCCAGCAGCTTAACGGGCAAGGACAGGGTCTCGGGAGATACGCAGTATTTT. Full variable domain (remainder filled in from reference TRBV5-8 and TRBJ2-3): EAGVTQSPTHLIKTRGQQATLRCSPISGHTSVYWYQQALGLGLQFLLWYDEGEERNRGNFPPRFSGRQFPNYSSELNVNALELEDSALYLCASSLTGKDRVSGDTQYFGPGTRLTVL.

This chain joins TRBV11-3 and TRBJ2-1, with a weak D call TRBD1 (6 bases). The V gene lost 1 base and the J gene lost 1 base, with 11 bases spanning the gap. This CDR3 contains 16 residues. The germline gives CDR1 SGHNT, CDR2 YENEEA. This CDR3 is CASSLVPGTSYNEQFF. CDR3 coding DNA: TGTGCCAGCAGCTTAGTGCCCGGGACATCCTACAATGAGCAGTTCTTC.

The CDR3 DNA is TGTGCCAGCAGTTCATCACTCTACGAGCAGTACTTC. It codes for CASSSSLYEQYF. V usage is TRBV28 and J usage is TRBJ2-7; D is unclear. Germline lookup yields CDR1 MDHEN and CDR2 SYDVKM. The V end was cut by 4 bases, the J end by 3 bases, with 7 bases between. The CDR3 sequence is 12 residues long.

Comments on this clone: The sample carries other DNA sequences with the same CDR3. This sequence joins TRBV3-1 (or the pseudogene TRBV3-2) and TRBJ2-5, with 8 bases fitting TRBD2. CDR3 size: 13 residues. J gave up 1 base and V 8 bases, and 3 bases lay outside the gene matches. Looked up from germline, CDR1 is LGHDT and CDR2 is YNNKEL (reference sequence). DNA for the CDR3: TGTGCCAGCTCCACTAGCGGCCAAGAGACCCAGTACTTC. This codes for CASSTSGQETQYF.

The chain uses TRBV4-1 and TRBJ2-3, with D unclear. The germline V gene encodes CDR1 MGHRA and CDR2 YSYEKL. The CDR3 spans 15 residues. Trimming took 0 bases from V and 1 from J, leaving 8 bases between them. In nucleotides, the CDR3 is TGCGCCAGCAGCCAAGAGGCGGTCCGCACAGATACGCAGTATTTT. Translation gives CASSQEAVRTDTQYF.

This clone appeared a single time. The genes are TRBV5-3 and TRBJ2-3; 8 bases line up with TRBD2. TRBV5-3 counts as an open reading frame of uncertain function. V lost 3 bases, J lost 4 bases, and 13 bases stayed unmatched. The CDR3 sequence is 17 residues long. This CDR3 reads CARSCLMSGRVADTQYF. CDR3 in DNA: TGTGCCAGAAGCTGTCTGATGAGCGGGAGAGTTGCAGATACGCAGTATTTT.

The CDR3 DNA reads TGTGCCAGCAGTTTAATGGGGGCGCAGACCGGGGAGCTGTTTTTT. This gives the protein CASSLMGAQTGELFF. The J gene is TRBJ2-2, the V gene TRBV27; D possibly corresponds to TRBD1 (6 bases). This CDR3 comprises 15 residues. Per germline, CDR1 MNHEY and CDR2 SMNVEV (reference sequence). With 2 bases removed from V and 5 bases from J, the gap between germline ends came to 12 bases.